Here is one T cell receptor beta chain with its context. Only in-frame clones appear in the TCRdb table, and some are missing; sequencing was by immunoSEQ multiplex PCR. The sample records over 200,000 clones, 84% being singletons. Germline V gives CDR1 LGHNA, CDR2 YSLEER. Deletions cut 1 base from V and 7 bases from J, with 13 bases between. CDR3 length: 14 amino acids. This sample was included in a study of blood T cell repertoires in COVID-19. The wider study: T cells, B-cell-depleted T cells, or PBMCs supplied cDNA or gDNA.

Sequencing was done on a sample of peripheral blood. This receptor was identified in a man in his fifties or sixties with active or convalescent COVID-19. The J gene is TRBJ2-5, the V gene TRBV4-3; D is unresolved. In DNA, the CDR3 is TGCGCCAGCAGCCAAGGTGGCAGCGATTTGACCCAGTACTTC. Its translation: CASSQGGSDLTQYF.